One sample yielded the 29 T cell receptor beta chains listed below, sequenced in a study of blood T cell repertoires in COVID-19. Here immunoSEQ multiplex PCR was the method, and the copy in TCRdb shows in-frame clones only, minus some. Here the sample spans 150,000 to 200,000 clones, 84% being singletons. The sample taken for sequencing was PBMCs or T cells enriched from blood (not recorded which). The source is a woman aged 25 to 39 who had been exposed to COVID-19.

The rearrangement joins TRBV15 to TRBJ2-1; D may be TRBD1 (5 bases). Germline CDR1 and CDR2: LNHNV and YYDKDF (reference sequence). V was pared by 5 bases and J by 0 bases, with 11 bases between. The CDR3 has 15 amino acids. DNA for the CDR3: TGTGCCACCAGCCCCAGGGATTCCTCCTACAATGAGCAGTTCTTC. Translation gives CATSPRDSSYNEQFF.

The rearrangement joins TRBV15 to TRBJ2-5; 8 bases fit TRBD2. The CDR3 consists of 18 residues. Trimming cost V 0 bases and J 5 bases; bases outside gene matches: 14. Germline values: CDR1 LNHNV, CDR2 YYDKDF (reference sequence). The CDR3 loop reads CATSRDRGGGPFLETQYF. The CDR3 nucleotides are TGTGCCACCAGCAGAGATCGGGGCGGGGGGCCCTTTTTGGAGACCCAGTACTTC.

In DNA form, the CDR3 reads TGTGCCAGCGGCAGGGCGAATCAGCCCCAGCATTTT. It translates to CASGRANQPQHF. This chain joins TRBV12-3 or TRBV12-4 and TRBJ1-5; a weak D match, TRBD1 (5 bases). Trimming removed 8 bases at V and 4 bases at J, with 9 bases between. CDR3 length equals 12 residues.

This rearrangement joins TRBV3-1 (or the pseudogene TRBV3-2) to TRBJ2-3; 10 bases agree with TRBD2. Germline CDR1 and CDR2: LGHDT and YNNKEL (reference sequence). Germline trimming cut 0 bases from V and 0 bases from J; bases unmatched to any gene: 6. This CDR3 region has 18 residues. The CDR3 nucleotides are TGTGCCAGCAGCCAAGAGGGGCTAGCGGGGGCTAGCACAGATACGCAGTATTTT. It is translated as CASSQEGLAGASTDTQYF.

This clone was observed a few times. This same CDR3 is encoded by further DNA sequences in the sample. This rearrangement joins TRBV29-1 to TRBJ1-4; D uncertain. The V and J ends lost 4 bases and 2 bases respectively, with 8 bases between them. CDR1 and CDR2 from the germline V gene are SQVTM and ANQGSEA. This CDR3 has 13 residues. CDR3 protein: CSVAGRTNEKLFF. CDR3 nucleotide sequence: TGCAGCGTTGCGGGGAGGACTAATGAAAAACTGTTTTTT.

The chain has TRBV25-1 and TRBJ2-7; TRBD1 aligns across 9 bases. The trim removed 4 bases at V and 5 bases at J, leaving 9 bases unmatched. Germline V lookup: CDR1 MGHDK, CDR2 SYGVNS. The CDR3 is made up of 15 amino acids. The CDR3 bases are TGTGCCAGCAGTGTGCCCCCGGGACAGGGAGACGAGCAGTACTTC. This encodes CASSVPPGQGDEQYF.

This rearrangement joins TRBV30 to TRBJ1-2; a possible D gene is TRBD1 (6 bases). The germline V gene encodes CDR1 GTSNPN and CDR2 SVGIG (reference sequence). Trimming removed 5 bases from V and 5 bases from J, with 18 bases in between. The CDR3 extends over 14 amino acids. CDR3 nucleotide sequence: TGTGCCTGGGACCCCGGACAGAGACCATATGGCTACACCTTC. Amino acid sequence: CAWDPGQRPYGYTF. The whole variable domain, remainder taken from reference TRBV30 and TRBJ1-2, is SQTIHQWPATLVQPVGSPLSLECTVEGTSNPNLYWYRQAAGRGLQLLFYSVGIGQISSEVPQNLSASRPQDRQFILSSKKLLLSDSGFYLCAWDPGQRPYGYTFGSGTRLTVV.

This clone has only a few counts. The genes are TRBV5-1 and TRBJ1-2; 9 bases line up with TRBD1. J gave up 3 bases and V 0 bases, and 3 bases lay outside the gene matches. This CDR3 is 15 amino acids long. Germline CDR1 is SGHRS and CDR2 is YFSETQ. As DNA, the CDR3 is TGCGCCAGCAGCTTGGTTACAGGGGGCGACTATGGCTACACCTTC. Residues: CASSLVTGGDYGYTF.

The rearrangement links TRBV11-2 to TRBJ1-6, with D uncertain. CDR1 SGHAT and CDR2 FQNNGV come from the germline V gene. This CDR3 contains 14 residues. Trimming stripped 1 base from V and 7 bases from J, with 8 bases between. For the CDR3, the DNA is TGTGCCAGCAGCTTAGGAGGCTCCAATTCACCCCTCCACTTT. It encodes CASSLGGSNSPLHF.

The chain recombines TRBV27 with TRBJ1-1; TRBD1 agrees at 8 bases. V shed 9 bases, J shed 3 bases, and the junction held 6 bases outside the gene matches. CDR1 MNHEY and CDR2 SMNVEV come from the germline V gene (reference sequence). This CDR3 is 13 amino acids long. In DNA, the CDR3 is TGTGCCAGTCAGGGGGCTATGGACACTGAAGCTTTCTTT. Amino acid sequence: CASQGAMDTEAFF.

This chain links TRBV12-3 or TRBV12-4 with TRBJ1-1; 7 nucleotides agree with TRBD1. V lost 5 bases to trimming and J lost 4 bases; unmatched junction nucleotides: 4. This CDR3 is built from 13 residues. The CDR3 region has the DNA TGTGCCAGCAGTCCCACAGGGGCCACTGAAGCTTTCTTT. This encodes CASSPTGATEAFF.

This clone was counted between two and nine times. The CDR3 sequence is CASSVLMSTEAFF. For the CDR3, the DNA is TGTGCCAGCAGCGTACTGATGAGCACTGAAGCTTTCTTT. The chain carries TRBV9 and TRBJ1-1; D gene uncertain. The germline V gene has CDR1 SGDLS and CDR2 YYNGEE. The CDR3 has 13 residues. Deletions cut 1 base from V and 4 bases from J, with 8 bases between.

The chain carries TRBV2 and TRBJ2-1; D remains ambiguous. The CDR3 has 13 residues. Germline lookup yields CDR1 SNHLY and CDR2 FYNNEI. Trimming removed 3 bases at V and 3 bases at J, with 6 bases between. The CDR3 DNA reads as TGTGCCAGCAGTGAGGGCATCTACAATGAGCAGTTCTTC. Its protein product is CASSEGIYNEQFF. The variable domain in full, completed from reference TRBV2 and TRBJ2-1, reads EPEVTQTPSHQVTQMGQEVILRCVPISNHLYFYWYRQILGQKVEFLVSFYNNEISEKSEIFDDQFSVERPDGSNFTLKIRSTKLEDSAMYFCASSEGIYNEQFFGPGTRLTVL.

In nucleotides, the CDR3 is TGTGCCAGCAGCCCAGCAGGGGGCGCCTACACTGAAGCTTTCTTT. Its protein is CASSPAGGAYTEAFF. The V and J genes are TRBV5-4 and TRBJ1-1, with TRBD1 matching over 8 bases. This CDR3 is 15 amino acids long. Germline V gives CDR1 SGHNT, CDR2 YYREEE (reference sequence). V lost 4 bases to trimming and J lost 3 bases; unmatched junction nucleotides: 8.

V and J are TRBV19 and TRBJ1-1, with 7 bases fitting TRBD1. This CDR3 comprises 12 residues. After removal of 6 bases from V and 5 bases from J, the junction contained 3 bases not matched to a gene. CDR1 is LNHDA and CDR2 is SQIVND in the germline V gene (reference sequence). The CDR3 loop is CASRTGETEAFF. DNA of the CDR3: TGTGCCAGTAGAACAGGGGAAACTGAAGCTTTCTTT.

The genes are TRBV7-9 and TRBJ1-2, with D possibly TRBD1 on 5 matching bases. Trimming shortened V by 3 bases and J by 4 bases, and 12 bases separated the two germline ends. The CDR3 sequence is 14 residues long. The V gene's germline CDR1 is SEHNR and CDR2 FQNEAQ (reference sequence). This CDR3 is CASSFSQGAYGYTF. The CDR3 nucleotides are TGTGCCAGCAGCTTCAGTCAGGGCGCCTATGGCTACACCTTC.

This clone was found a few times. The V call is TRBV9, the J call TRBJ2-7; D remains ambiguous. The CDR3 consists of 14 residues. Looked up from germline, CDR1 is SGDLS and CDR2 is YYNGEE. V lost 4 bases and J lost 3, with 14 bases in between. CDR3: CASSPTPIYYEQYF. The CDR3 DNA is TGTGCCAGCAGCCCGACACCCATCTACTACGAGCAGTACTTC.

This clone has a single count. The chain has TRBV9 and TRBJ2-2; possible D gene TRBD1, 6 bases. This CDR3 is 15 amino acids long. Trimming cost V 6 bases and J 5 bases, with 17 bases left between them. Germline V gene lookup returns CDR1 SGDLS and CDR2 YYNGEE. In nucleotides, the CDR3 is TGTGCCAGCAACCACCGGGACAACCCGACCGGGGAGCTGTTTTTT. It translates to CASNHRDNPTGELFF.

The chain combines TRBV7-9 with TRBJ1-1; D possibly corresponds to TRBD1 (6 bases). Germline lookup yields CDR1 SEHNR and CDR2 FQNEAQ (reference sequence). CDR3 length: 14 amino acids. Trimming pared 5 bases from V and 1 base from J, leaving 11 bases between. The CDR3 spells CASSPQGTNTEAFF. The CDR3 DNA reads TGTGCCAGCAGCCCACAGGGCACGAACACTGAAGCTTTCTTT.

V usage is TRBV27 and J usage is TRBJ2-1; possibly TRBD1 for D (5 bases). CDR3 length: 15 residues. Germline values: CDR1 MNHEY, CDR2 SMNVEV (reference sequence). The V and J ends lost 2 bases and 5 bases respectively, with 13 bases between them. This CDR3 reads CASSLNGAINNEQFF. The CDR3 DNA is TGTGCCAGCAGTTTAAATGGGGCGATAAACAATGAGCAGTTCTTC.

The chain uses TRBV19 and TRBJ2-1; no clear D. Germline lookup yields CDR1 LNHDA and CDR2 SQIVND (reference sequence). Trimming removed 8 bases from V and 5 bases from J, with 10 bases in between. CDR3 length equals 12 residues. The CDR3: CASSASDNEQFF. The CDR3 DNA is TGTGCCAGTTCAGCGAGCGACAATGAGCAGTTCTTC.

The genes are TRBV7-2 and TRBJ1-2, with D uncertain. This CDR3 contains 14 residues. The V end was cut by 1 base, the J end by 2 bases, with 8 bases between. Per the germline V gene, CDR1 is SGHTA and CDR2 is FQGNSA. The CDR3 nucleotides are TGTGCCAGCAGCTTAGTTCGGGAGAACTATGGCTACACCTTC. This translates into CASSLVRENYGYTF.

The rearrangement joins TRBV25-1 to TRBJ1-4; D uncertain. V dropped 8 bases and J dropped 8 bases, with 18 bases sitting between them. Germline lookup yields CDR1 MGHDK and CDR2 SYGVNS. The CDR3 has 14 amino acids. The chain's CDR3 is CASPESREREKLFF. CDR3 nucleotides: TGTGCCAGCCCAGAATCTCGGGAGCGGGAAAAACTGTTTTTT.

V gene TRBV3-1 (or the pseudogene TRBV3-2) combines with J gene TRBJ2-7; D possibly corresponds to TRBD1 (6 bases). The CDR3 contains 16 residues. Trimming took 4 bases from V and 1 from J, leaving 17 bases between them. From germline, CDR1 is LGHDT and CDR2 YNNKEL (reference sequence). In nucleotides, the CDR3 is TGTGCCAGCAGCCCCTACGGACAGCTAATATCCTACGAGCAGTACTTC. Protein sequence: CASSPYGQLISYEQYF.

This sequence joins TRBV2 and TRBJ1-2; D gene ambiguous. The germline gives CDR1 SNHLY, CDR2 FYNNEI. Trimming shortened V by 8 bases and J by 5 bases, and 12 bases separated the two germline ends. The CDR3 spans 12 residues. CDR3 sequence: CASRKDSYGYTF. The DNA for the CDR3 is TGTGCCAGCCGAAAAGATAGTTATGGCTACACCTTC. Filled out from reference TRBV2 and TRBJ1-2, the complete variable domain reads EPEVTQTPSHQVTQMGQEVILRCVPISNHLYFYWYRQILGQKVEFLVSFYNNEISEKSEIFDDQFSVERPDGSNFTLKIRSTKLEDSAMYFCASRKDSYGYTFGSGTRLTVV.

The V call is TRBV4-1, the J call TRBJ1-2; no clear D. Germline V gene sequence: CDR1 MGHRA, CDR2 YSYEKL. The V end was cut by 0 bases, the J end by 9 bases, with 11 bases between. The CDR3 contains 13 residues. The DNA for the CDR3 is TGCGCCAGCAGCCAAGATGTACGAGTAAGCTACACCTTC. Translation gives CASSQDVRVSYTF.

This chain uses TRBV30 with TRBJ1-4; the match to TRBD1 covers 8 bases. Losses at the gene ends were 3 bases for V and 0 bases for J; bases not matched to a gene: 6. The CDR3 consists of 16 residues. The germline gives CDR1 GTSNPN, CDR2 SVGIG (reference sequence). The CDR3 DNA reads as TGTGCCTGGAGCCTAGTGACAGGGGCAACTAATGAAAAACTGTTTTTT. This sequence encodes CAWSLVTGATNEKLFF.

This clone was counted a single time. The chain carries TRBV7-2 and TRBJ1-6, with 7 bases aligning to TRBD1. Per germline, CDR1 SGHTA and CDR2 FQGNSA. The CDR3 is 15 amino acids. The trim removed 4 bases at V and 4 bases at J, leaving 4 bases unmatched. Written as DNA, the CDR3 is TGTGCCAGCAGCTCCGGGACAGATTATAATTCACCCCTCCACTTT. It translates to CASSSGTDYNSPLHF.

This chain connects TRBV7-2 to TRBJ2-1, with D uncertain. The CDR3 extends over 11 amino acids. V was cut by 7 bases and J by 3 bases, with 4 bases left in between. CDR1 SGHTA and CDR2 FQGNSA come from the germline V gene. The CDR3: CASTLYNEQFF. In DNA form, the CDR3 reads TGTGCCAGCACCCTCTACAATGAGCAGTTCTTC.